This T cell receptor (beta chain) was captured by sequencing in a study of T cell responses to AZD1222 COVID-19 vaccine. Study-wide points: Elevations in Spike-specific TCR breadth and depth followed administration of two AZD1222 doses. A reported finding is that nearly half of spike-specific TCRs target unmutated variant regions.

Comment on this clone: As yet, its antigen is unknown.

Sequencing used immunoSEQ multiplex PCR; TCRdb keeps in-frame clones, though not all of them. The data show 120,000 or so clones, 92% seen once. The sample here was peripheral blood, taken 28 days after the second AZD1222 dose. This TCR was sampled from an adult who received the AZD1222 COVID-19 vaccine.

The CDR3 DNA is TGTGCCAGCAGCTACGGGAATCAGCCCCAGCATTTT. Protein: CASSYGNQPQHF. The V gene is TRBV5-8, the J gene TRBJ1-5; D remains unclear. CDR1 and CDR2 (germline): SGHTS, YDEGEE. Between the trimmed V and J ends, which lost 3 bases and 4 bases, there was a span of 5 bases. The CDR3 is 12 residues long.